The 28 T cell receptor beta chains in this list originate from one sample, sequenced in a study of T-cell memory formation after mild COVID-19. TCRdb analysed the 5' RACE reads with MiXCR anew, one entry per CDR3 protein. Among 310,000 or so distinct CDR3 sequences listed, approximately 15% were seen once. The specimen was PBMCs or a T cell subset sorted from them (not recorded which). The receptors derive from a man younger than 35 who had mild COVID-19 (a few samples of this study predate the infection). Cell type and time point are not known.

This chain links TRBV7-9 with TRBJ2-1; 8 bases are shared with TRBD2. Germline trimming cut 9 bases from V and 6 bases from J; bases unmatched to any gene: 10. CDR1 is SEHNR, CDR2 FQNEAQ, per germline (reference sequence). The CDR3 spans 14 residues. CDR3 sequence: CASLDPSGLNEQFF. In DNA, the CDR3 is TGTGCCAGTCTCGATCCTAGCGGGCTCAATGAGCAGTTCTTC.

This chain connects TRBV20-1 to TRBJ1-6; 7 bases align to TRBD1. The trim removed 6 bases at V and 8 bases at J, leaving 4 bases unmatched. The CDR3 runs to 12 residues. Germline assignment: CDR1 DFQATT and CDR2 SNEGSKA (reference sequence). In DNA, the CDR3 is TGCAGTGCCGGGACAGCAGATTCACCCCTCCACTTT. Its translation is CSAGTADSPLHF.

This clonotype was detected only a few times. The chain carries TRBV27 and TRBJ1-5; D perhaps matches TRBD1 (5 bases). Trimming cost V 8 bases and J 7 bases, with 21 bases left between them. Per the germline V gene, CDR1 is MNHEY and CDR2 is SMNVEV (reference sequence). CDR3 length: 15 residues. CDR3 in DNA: TGTGCCAGCCCCCCTCGTCCAGGGTTAGGGCAGCCCCAGCATTTT. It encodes CASPPRPGLGQPQHF.

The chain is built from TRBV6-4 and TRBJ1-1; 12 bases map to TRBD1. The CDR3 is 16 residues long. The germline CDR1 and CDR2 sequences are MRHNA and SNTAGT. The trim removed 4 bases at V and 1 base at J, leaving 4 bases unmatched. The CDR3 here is CASSGDRGPGNTEAFF. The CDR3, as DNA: TGTGCCAGCAGTGGGGACAGGGGGCCTGGGAACACTGAAGCTTTCTTT.

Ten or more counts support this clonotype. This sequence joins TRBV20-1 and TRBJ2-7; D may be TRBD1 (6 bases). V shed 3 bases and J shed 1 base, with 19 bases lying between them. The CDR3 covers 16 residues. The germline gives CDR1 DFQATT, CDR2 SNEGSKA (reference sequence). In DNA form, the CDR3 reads TGCAGTGCTAGGTATAACTTAGGGGGAGCGTCCTACGAGCAGTACTTC. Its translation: CSARYNLGGASYEQYF.

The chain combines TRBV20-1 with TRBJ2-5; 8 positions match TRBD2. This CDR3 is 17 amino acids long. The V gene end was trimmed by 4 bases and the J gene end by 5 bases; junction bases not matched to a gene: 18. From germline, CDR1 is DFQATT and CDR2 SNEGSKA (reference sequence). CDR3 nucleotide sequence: TGCAGTGCTACCTCCGGGACTAGTAGGTACCTACAGGAGACCCAGTACTTC. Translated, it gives CSATSGTSRYLQETQYF.

The DNA for the CDR3 is TGTGCCAGCAGTCCGCGGGGTTTCTACTGGGGCTACACCTTC. The encoded protein is CASSPRGFYWGYTF. The V gene is TRBV12-3 or TRBV12-4, the J gene TRBJ1-2, with D unclear. The V gene lost 5 bases and the J gene lost 8 bases, with 18 bases spanning the gap. The CDR3 contains 14 residues.

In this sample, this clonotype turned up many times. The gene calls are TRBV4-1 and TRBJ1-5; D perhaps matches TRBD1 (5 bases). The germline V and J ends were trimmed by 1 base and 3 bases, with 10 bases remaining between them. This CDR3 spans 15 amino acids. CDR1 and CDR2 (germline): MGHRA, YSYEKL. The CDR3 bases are TGCGCCAGCAGCCAAGGGTGGGGGATCAATCAGCCCCAGCATTTT. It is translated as CASSQGWGINQPQHF.

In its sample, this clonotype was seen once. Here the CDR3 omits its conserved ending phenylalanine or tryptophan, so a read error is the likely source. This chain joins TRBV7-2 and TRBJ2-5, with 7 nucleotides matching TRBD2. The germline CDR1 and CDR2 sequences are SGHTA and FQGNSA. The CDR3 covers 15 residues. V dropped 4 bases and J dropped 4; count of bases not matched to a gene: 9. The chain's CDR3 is CASSSRPGRGETQYY. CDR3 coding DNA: TGTGCCAGCAGCTCCCGCCCGGGGAGGGGAGAGACCCAGTACTAC.

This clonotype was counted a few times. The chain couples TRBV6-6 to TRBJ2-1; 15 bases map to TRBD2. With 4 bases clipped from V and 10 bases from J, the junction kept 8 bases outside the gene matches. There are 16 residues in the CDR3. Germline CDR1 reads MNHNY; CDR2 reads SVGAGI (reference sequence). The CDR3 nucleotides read TGTGCCAGCAGTTCCGACGGGACTAGCGGGGGGCTCGAGCAGTTCTTC. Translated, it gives CASSSDGTSGGLEQFF.

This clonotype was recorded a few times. The chain's CDR3 is CASSSGLHLGANVLTF. The CDR3 DNA reads as TGTGCCAGCAGCTCGGGACTCCACCTTGGGGCCAACGTCCTGACTTTC. The V gene is TRBV7-2, the J gene TRBJ2-6, with D tentatively TRBD2 (6 bases). V lost 4 bases and J lost 3, with 13 bases in between. Germline lookup yields CDR1 SGHTA and CDR2 FQGNSA. The CDR3 has 16 amino acids.

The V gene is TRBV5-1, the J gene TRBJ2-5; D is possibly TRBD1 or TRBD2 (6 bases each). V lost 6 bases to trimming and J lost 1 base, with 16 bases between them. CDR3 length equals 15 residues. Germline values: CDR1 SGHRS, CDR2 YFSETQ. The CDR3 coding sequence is TGCGCCAGCACGGGGGCTCCGAGGGCCCAAGAGACCCAGTACTTC. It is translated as CASTGAPRAQETQYF.

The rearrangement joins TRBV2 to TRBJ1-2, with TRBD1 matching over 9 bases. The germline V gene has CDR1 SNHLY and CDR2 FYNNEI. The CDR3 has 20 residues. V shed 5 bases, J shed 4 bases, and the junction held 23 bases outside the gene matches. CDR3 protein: CASSSPGTGRSRGSSYGYTF. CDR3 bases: TGTGCCAGCAGTTCCCCCGGGACAGGGAGAAGCCGAGGCTCAAGCTATGGCTACACCTTC.

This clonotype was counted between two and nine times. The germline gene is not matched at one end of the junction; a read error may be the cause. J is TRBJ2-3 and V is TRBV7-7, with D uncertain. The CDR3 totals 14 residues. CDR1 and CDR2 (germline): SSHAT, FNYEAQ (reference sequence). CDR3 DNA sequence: TGTGCTAGCAGCTTAGATGGTAGCACAGATACGCAGTATTTT. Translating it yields CASSLDGSTDTQYF.

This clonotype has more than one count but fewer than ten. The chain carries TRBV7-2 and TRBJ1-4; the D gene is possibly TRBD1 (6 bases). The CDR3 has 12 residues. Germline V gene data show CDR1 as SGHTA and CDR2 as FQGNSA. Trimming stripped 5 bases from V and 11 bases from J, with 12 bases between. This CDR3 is CASSPDSGKLFF. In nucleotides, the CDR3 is TGTGCCAGCAGCCCGGACAGCGGGAAACTGTTTTTT.

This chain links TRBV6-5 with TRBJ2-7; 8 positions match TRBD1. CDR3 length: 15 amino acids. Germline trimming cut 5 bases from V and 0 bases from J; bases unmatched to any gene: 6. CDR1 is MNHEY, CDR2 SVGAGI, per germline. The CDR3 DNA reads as TGTGCCAGCAGTCCTTACGGACAGGGCTCCTACGAGCAGTACTTC. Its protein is CASSPYGQGSYEQYF.

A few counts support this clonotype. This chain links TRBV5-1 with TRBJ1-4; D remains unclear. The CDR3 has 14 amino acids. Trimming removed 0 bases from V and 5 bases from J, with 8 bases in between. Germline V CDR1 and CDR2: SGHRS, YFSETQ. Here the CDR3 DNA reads TGCGCCAGCAGCTTGGGACGGAACAATGAAAAACTGTTTTTT. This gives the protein CASSLGRNNEKLFF.

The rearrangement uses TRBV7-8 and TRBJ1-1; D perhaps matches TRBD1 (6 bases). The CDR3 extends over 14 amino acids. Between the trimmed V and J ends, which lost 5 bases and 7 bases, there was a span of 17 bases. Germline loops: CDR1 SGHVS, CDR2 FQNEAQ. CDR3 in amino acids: CASSQDTGIGEAFF. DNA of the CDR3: TGTGCCAGCAGCCAGGACACAGGGATCGGTGAAGCTTTCTTT.

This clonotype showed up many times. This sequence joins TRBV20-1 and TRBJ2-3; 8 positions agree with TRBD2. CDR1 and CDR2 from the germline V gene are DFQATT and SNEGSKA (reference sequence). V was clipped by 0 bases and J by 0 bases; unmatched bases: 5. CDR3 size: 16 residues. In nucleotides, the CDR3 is TGCAGTGCTAGAGATGGGGCGGGGGGAAGCACAGATACGCAGTATTTT. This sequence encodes CSARDGAGGSTDTQYF.

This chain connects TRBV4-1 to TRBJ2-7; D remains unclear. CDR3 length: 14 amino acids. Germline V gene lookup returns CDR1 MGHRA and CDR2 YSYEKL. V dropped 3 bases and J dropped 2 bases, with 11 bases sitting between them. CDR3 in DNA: TGCGCCAGCAGCCAGAGTGGGTCTGCCTACGAGCAGTACTTC. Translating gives CASSQSGSAYEQYF.

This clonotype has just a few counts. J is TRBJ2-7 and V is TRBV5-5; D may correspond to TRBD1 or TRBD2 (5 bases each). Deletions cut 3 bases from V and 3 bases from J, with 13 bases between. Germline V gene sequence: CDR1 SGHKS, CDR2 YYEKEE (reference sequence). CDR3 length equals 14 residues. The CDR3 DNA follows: TGTGCCAGCAGCTCGGGACGGATCGGCTACGAGCAGTACTTC. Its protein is CASSSGRIGYEQYF. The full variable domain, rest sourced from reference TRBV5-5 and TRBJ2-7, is DAGVTQSPTHLIKTRGQQVTLRCSPISGHKSVSWYQQVLGQGPQFIFQYYEKEERGRGNFPDRFSARQFPNYSSELNVNALLLGDSALYLCASSSGRIGYEQYFGPGTRLTVT.

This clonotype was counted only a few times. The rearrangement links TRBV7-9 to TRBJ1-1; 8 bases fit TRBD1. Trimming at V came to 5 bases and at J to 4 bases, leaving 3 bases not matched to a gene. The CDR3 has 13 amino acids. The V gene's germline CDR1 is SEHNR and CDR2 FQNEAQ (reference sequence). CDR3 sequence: CASSRTGTTEAFF. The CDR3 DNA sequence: TGTGCCAGCAGCAGGACAGGGACCACTGAAGCTTTCTTT. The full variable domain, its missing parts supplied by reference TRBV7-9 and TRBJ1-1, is DTGVSQNPRHKITKRGQNVTFRCDPISEHNRLYWYRQTLGQGPEFLTYFQNEAQLEKSRLLSDRFSAERPKGSFSTLEIQRTEQGDSAMYLCASSRTGTTEAFFGQGTRLTVV.

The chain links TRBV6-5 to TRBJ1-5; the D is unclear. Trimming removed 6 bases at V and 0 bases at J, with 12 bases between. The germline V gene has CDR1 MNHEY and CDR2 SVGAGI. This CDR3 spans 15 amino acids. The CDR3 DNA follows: TGTGCCAGCAGACCTACGGTGTTTAGCAATCAGCCCCAGCATTTT. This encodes CASRPTVFSNQPQHF.

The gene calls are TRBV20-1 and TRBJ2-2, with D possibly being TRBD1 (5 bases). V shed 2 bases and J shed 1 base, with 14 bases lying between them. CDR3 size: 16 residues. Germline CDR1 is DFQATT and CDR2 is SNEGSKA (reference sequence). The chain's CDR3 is CSARKPDRKNTGELFF. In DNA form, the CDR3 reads TGCAGTGCTAGAAAACCAGACAGAAAGAACACCGGGGAGCTGTTTTTT.

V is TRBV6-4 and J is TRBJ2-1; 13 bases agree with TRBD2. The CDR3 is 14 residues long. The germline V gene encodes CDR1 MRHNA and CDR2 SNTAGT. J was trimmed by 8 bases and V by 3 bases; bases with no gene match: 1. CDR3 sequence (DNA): TGTGCCAGCAGTGAGGGACTAGCGGGGCATGAGCAGTTCTTC. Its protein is CASSEGLAGHEQFF.

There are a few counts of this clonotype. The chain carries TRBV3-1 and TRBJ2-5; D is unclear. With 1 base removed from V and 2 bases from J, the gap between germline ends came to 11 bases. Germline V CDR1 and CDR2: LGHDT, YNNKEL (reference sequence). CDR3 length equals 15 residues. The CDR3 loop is CASSQGQFVQETQYF. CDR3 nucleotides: TGTGCCAGCAGCCAAGGCCAGTTCGTACAAGAGACCCAGTACTTC.

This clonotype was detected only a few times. DNA of the CDR3: TGTGCCAGCAGTGAATATAACAGCCGTGAAGCTTTCTTT. Residues: CASSEYNSREAFF. V and J are TRBV25-1 and TRBJ1-1; D is undetermined. The CDR3 has 13 amino acids. Germline-derived CDR1 and CDR2 are MGHDK and SYGVNS. V dropped 0 bases and J dropped 7 bases, with 9 bases sitting between them.

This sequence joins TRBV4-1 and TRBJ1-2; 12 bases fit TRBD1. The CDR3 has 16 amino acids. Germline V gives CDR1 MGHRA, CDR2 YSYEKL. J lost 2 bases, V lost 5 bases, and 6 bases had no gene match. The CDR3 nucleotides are TGCGCCAGCAGCAAAGGGACAGGGGGCTTGAACTATGGCTACACCTTC. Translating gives CASSKGTGGLNYGYTF.